The 27 T cell receptor beta chains presented below share a single source sample, sequenced in a study of cytomegalovirus exposure and HLA in healthy donors. The PCR contained 60 Vbeta and 13 Jbeta primers. Produced via immunoSEQ multiplex PCR; TCRdb's table is partial and in-frame only. The sample includes about 170,000 clones, roughly 80% of them seen just once. Sequences were obtained from PBMCs. Receptors originate from a female donor in good health and CMV-seronegative.

The V call is TRBV29-1, the J call TRBJ2-2, with 8 bases matching TRBD1. The trim removed 8 bases at V and 4 bases at J, leaving 3 bases unmatched. This CDR3 spans 12 amino acids. Germline V gene lookup returns CDR1 SQVTM and CDR2 ANQGSEA. CDR3 DNA: TGCAGCACCGACAGGGGCACCGGGGAGCTGTTTTTT. Amino acid sequence: CSTDRGTGELFF.

This chain connects TRBV7-9 to TRBJ2-5, with TRBD2 matching over 12 bases. The J call may not be correct, given that the DNA end is closer to TRBJ2-7. This CDR3 contains 15 residues. Germline V gives CDR1 SEHNR, CDR2 FQNEAQ (reference sequence). The CDR3 loop is CASSLGTSGNDEQYF. In DNA, the CDR3 is TGTGCCAGCAGCTTAGGGACTAGCGGGAACGACGAGCAGTACTTC.

This chain uses TRBV6-1 with TRBJ1-2; D gene unclear. This CDR3 region has 14 residues. Trimming removed 7 bases at V and 5 bases at J, with 17 bases between. Germline CDR1 MNHNS, CDR2 SASEGT. CDR3 region: CASTRGEGLYGYTF. CDR3 in DNA: TGTGCCAGCACCCGAGGAGAGGGTCTATATGGCTACACCTTC.

J is TRBJ2-1 and V is TRBV7-3; D may be TRBD2 (6 bases). Trimming left V 2 bases short and J 2 bases short, with 13 bases between. Germline CDR1 SGHTA, CDR2 FQGTGA. This CDR3 has 16 amino acids. The CDR3 is CASSLGTGVTYNEQFF. CDR3 in DNA: TGTGCCAGCAGCTTAGGGACGGGGGTAACCTACAATGAGCAGTTCTTC.

The chain couples TRBV7-9 to TRBJ1-3; maybe TRBD1 (6 bases). The CDR3 covers 16 residues. The V end lost 0 bases, the J end lost 4 bases, and 13 bases lay between the germline ends. Germline-derived CDR1 and CDR2 are SEHNR and FQNEAQ (reference sequence). The CDR3, as DNA: TGTGCCAGCAGCTTAGCAGGGGGAGCCGTGGGAAACACCATATATTTT. Protein sequence: CASSLAGGAVGNTIYF.

CDR3 protein: CALGTSGRVQETQYF. The CDR3 bases are TGTGCCTTGGGGACTAGCGGGAGAGTGCAAGAGACCCAGTACTTC. The chain is built from TRBV28 and TRBJ2-5, with 14 bases lining up with TRBD2. The junction had 7 bases not matched to a gene; V was cut back by 11 bases and J by 2 bases. Germline CDR1 reads MDHEN; CDR2 reads SYDVKM. The CDR3 has 15 amino acids.

The chain combines TRBV5-1 with TRBJ2-5; 12 bases line up with TRBD1. The J call may not be correct, given that the DNA end is closer to TRBJ2-7. This CDR3 spans 14 amino acids. Germline assignment: CDR1 SGHRS and CDR2 YFSETQ. The DNA of the CDR3 is TGCGCCAGCAGCTGGGGACAGGGGGCAGACGAGCAGTACTTC. It is translated as CASSWGQGADEQYF.

A few counts support this clone. V is TRBV12-5 and J is TRBJ2-7; 12 bases map to TRBD1. This CDR3 region has 24 residues. V was pared by 2 bases and J by 0 bases, with 26 bases of the junction left unmatched. From germline, CDR1 is LGHNT and CDR2 FRNRAP. The CDR3 loop reads CASGLQHGPGQGAGGNYHSYEQYF. The CDR3 nucleotides read TGTGCTAGTGGTTTGCAACACGGACCGGGACAGGGGGCGGGTGGAAACTACCACTCCTACGAGCAGTACTTC.

This clone turned up a few times. The rearrangement joins TRBV18 to TRBJ2-7; 9 positions match TRBD1. Germline-derived CDR1 and CDR2 are KGHSH and LQKENI. This CDR3 comprises 15 residues. V dropped 0 bases and J dropped 4; count of bases not matched to a gene: 4. DNA of the CDR3: TGTGCCAGCTCACCACCCGGGACAGGGAGTTACGAGCAGTACTTC. Its translation is CASSPPGTGSYEQYF.

The V gene is TRBV7-3, the J gene TRBJ2-1, with TRBD2 matching 13 bases. The V segment lost 5 bases and the J segment 7 bases; nucleotides outside the gene matches: 8. From germline, CDR1 is SGHTA and CDR2 FQGTGA. The CDR3 totals 16 residues. In DNA, the CDR3 is TGTGCCAGCAGCCCACGAACTAGCGGGGGGGTTAATGAGCAGTTCTTC. It codes for CASSPRTSGGVNEQFF.

With regard to this clone: This CDR3 is also generated by other DNA sequences in the sample. The chain has TRBV19 and TRBJ1-1; 11 bases fit TRBD1. CDR3 size: 13 residues. Germline assignment: CDR1 LNHDA and CDR2 SQIVND (reference sequence). The junction had 4 bases not matched to a gene; V was cut back by 9 bases and J by 4 bases. The CDR3 DNA sequence: TGTGCCAGCACCGGGACAGGGGGCACTGAAGCTTTCTTT. It codes for CASTGTGGTEAFF.

The CDR3 reads CASSLPTSGGPKQFF. The CDR3 bases are TGTGCCAGCAGTCTCCCGACTAGCGGGGGCCCCAAGCAGTTCTTC. The chain uses TRBV28 and TRBJ2-1; TRBD2 agrees at 12 bases. The CDR3 is made up of 15 amino acids. V dropped 5 bases and J dropped 11; count of bases not matched to a gene: 10. CDR1 and CDR2 (germline): MDHEN, SYDVKM.

The J gene is TRBJ2-7, the V gene TRBV11-2, with TRBD1 as a possible D gene (5 bases). CDR3 length: 14 residues. Germline V lookup: CDR1 SGHAT, CDR2 FQNNGV. With 3 bases removed from V and 0 bases from J, the gap between germline ends came to 9 bases. CDR3 bases: TGTGCCAGCAGCTTCCAGGGCAACTCCTACGAGCAGTACTTC. This encodes CASSFQGNSYEQYF. Using reference TRBV11-2 and TRBJ2-7 for the parts outside the CDR3, the full variable domain is EAGVAQSPRYKIIEKRQSVAFWCNPISGHATLYWYQQILGQGPKLLIQFQNNGVVDDSQLPKDRFSAERLKGVDSTLKIQPAKLEDSAVYLCASSFQGNSYEQYFGPGTRLTVT.

A single count supports this clone. This chain uses TRBV5-1 with TRBJ2-2; the D is unclear. Trimming left V 3 bases short and J 2 bases short, with 8 bases between. Germline values: CDR1 SGHRS, CDR2 YFSETQ. The CDR3 has 14 amino acids. In nucleotides, the CDR3 is TGCGCCAGCAGCTCCGGAGCAAACACCGGGGAGCTGTTTTTT. Translation: CASSSGANTGELFF.

This sequence joins TRBV14 and TRBJ2-3, with D possibly TRBD2 on 6 matching bases. The CDR3 is made up of 16 amino acids. V lost 0 bases and J 3 bases, leaving 13 bases between the germline ends. Germline V CDR1 and CDR2: SGHDN, FVKESK. CDR3: CASSQEWREITDTQYF. CDR3 DNA sequence: TGTGCCAGCAGCCAAGAATGGAGGGAAATAACAGATACGCAGTATTTT.

The rearrangement links TRBV28 to TRBJ1-4; a possible D gene is TRBD1 (5 bases). The V end was cut by 7 bases, the J end by 8 bases, with 14 bases between. The germline V gene encodes CDR1 MDHEN and CDR2 SYDVKM. The CDR3 sequence is 13 residues long. The CDR3 coding sequence is TGTGCCAGCAACGCCCAGGGTAACGAAAAACTGTTTTTT. The encoded protein is CASNAQGNEKLFF.

The V call is TRBV28, the J call TRBJ2-1; 11 nucleotides agree with TRBD1. The V segment lost 5 bases and the J segment 7 bases; nucleotides outside the gene matches: 10. The CDR3 totals 16 residues. In germline, CDR1 is MDHEN, CDR2 SYDVKM. CDR3 in amino acids: CASSIAGTGGVNEQFF. CDR3 sequence (DNA): TGTGCCAGCAGTATCGCCGGGACAGGGGGGGTAAATGAGCAGTTCTTC.

V usage is TRBV19 and J usage is TRBJ2-1, with D maybe TRBD1 (5 bases). V shed 8 bases and J shed 5 bases, with 13 bases lying between them. The CDR3 sequence is 13 residues long. From germline, CDR1 is LNHDA and CDR2 SQIVND (reference sequence). The CDR3 sequence is CASSPRQNNEQFF. The CDR3 nucleotides are TGTGCCAGTTCCCCCCGACAGAACAATGAGCAGTTCTTC.

The V call is TRBV11-2, the J call TRBJ1-1, with 7 positions matching TRBD1. Germline trimming cut 4 bases from V and 1 base from J; bases unmatched to any gene: 15. The germline V gene encodes CDR1 SGHAT and CDR2 FQNNGV. The CDR3 is 18 residues long. As DNA, the CDR3 is TGTGCCAGCAGCTCCATATTCGTCAGGGGGTTGGGGAACACTGAAGCTTTCTTT. This encodes CASSSIFVRGLGNTEAFF.

The chain links TRBV7-2 to TRBJ2-5; unclear D gene. Matching the DNA end better, TRBJ2-7 makes the J call doubtful. The CDR3 runs 15 residues. The germline CDR1 and CDR2 sequences are SGHTA and FQGNSA. CDR3: CASSLNVNGWSEQYF. The CDR3, as DNA: TGTGCCAGCAGCTTAAACGTGAATGGGTGGAGCGAGCAGTACTTC.

The rearrangement joins TRBV2 to TRBJ1-3, with D perhaps matching TRBD1 (5 bases). Deletions cut 10 bases from V and 1 base from J, with 11 bases between. The CDR3 is 13 amino acids. The germline CDR1 and CDR2 sequences are SNHLY and FYNNEI. The CDR3, as DNA: TGTGCCACCAGAAGGGGTTCTGGAAACACCATATATTTT. It yields the protein CATRRGSGNTIYF.

The V gene is TRBV6-1, the J gene TRBJ1-2, with D uncertain. The CDR3 runs 14 residues. Trimming stripped 1 base from V and 1 base from J, with 7 bases between. Germline V lookup: CDR1 MNHNS, CDR2 SASEGT. The CDR3 DNA sequence: TGTGCCAGCAGTGAAGTCTACAGTAACTATGGCTACACCTTC. Translation: CASSEVYSNYGYTF.

The chain carries TRBV10-1 and TRBJ2-3; 9 nucleotides line up with TRBD1. Germline V lookup: CDR1 WNHNN, CDR2 SYGVQD (reference sequence). The ends lost 0 bases at V and 0 bases at J; junction bases unmatched: 4. The CDR3 has 17 amino acids. The CDR3 DNA sequence: TGCGCCAGCAGTGAGTCCTGGACAGGGGCAAGCACAGATACGCAGTATTTT. Its translation: CASSESWTGASTDTQYF.

Notes on this clone: An end of the junction does not agree with germline; a read error may underlie this. This sequence joins TRBV15 and TRBJ2-7, with 9 positions matching TRBD1. This CDR3 has 14 amino acids. CDR1 is LNHNV and CDR2 is YYDKDF in the germline V gene (reference sequence). In DNA, the CDR3 is TGTGCTACCAGCACCCGGGACAGGGTCGACGAGCAGTACTTC. Translation gives CATSTRDRVDEQYF.

This clone appeared a single time. This sequence joins TRBV11-2 and TRBJ2-2; unclear D gene. The germline V gene encodes CDR1 SGHAT and CDR2 FQNNGV. Trimming took 7 bases from V and 0 from J, leaving 9 bases between them. This CDR3 contains 14 residues. The CDR3 DNA reads as TGTGCCAGCACCCCGACTGCGAACACCGGGGAGCTGTTTTTT. Residues: CASTPTANTGELFF.

The genes are TRBV5-1 and TRBJ2-2; 7 bases align to TRBD1. V trimming: 1 base; J trimming: 0 bases; junction bases outside the gene matches: 3. The CDR3 sequence is 16 residues long. Germline values: CDR1 SGHRS, CDR2 YFSETQ. CDR3 sequence reads: CASSLWQGANTGELFF. As DNA, the CDR3 is TGCGCCAGCAGCTTGTGGCAGGGGGCGAACACCGGGGAGCTGTTTTTT.

This clone has a single count. The chain has TRBV5-1 and TRBJ2-5; 8 bases line up with TRBD2. The CDR3 totals 16 residues. Losses at the gene ends were 0 bases for V and 5 bases for J; bases not matched to a gene: 9. Germline values: CDR1 SGHRS, CDR2 YFSETQ. Here the CDR3 reads CASSLEVRGAMETQYF. CDR3 DNA: TGCGCCAGCAGCTTGGAGGTGCGGGGGGCAATGGAGACCCAGTACTTC.